This TCR beta chain was obtained from a study of cytomegalovirus exposure and HLA in healthy donors. Study in general: The same platform was used for the 120 validation repertoires and the roughly 700 first-cohort repertoires, a later analysis reported.

TCRdb's table, derived via immunoSEQ multiplex PCR, lists solely in-frame clones and lacks some. Counted here are about 160,000 clones, just under 90% occurring once; the ten biggest clones make up around a tenth. CDR1 and CDR2 (germline): SGHNT, YENEEA. The V and J ends lost 2 bases and 3 bases respectively, with 8 bases between them. The CDR3 is made up of 13 amino acids. This clonotype was sampled from a woman aged 18-29 years in good health and CMV-seropositive. Sequenced input: PBMCs. The J gene is TRBJ2-7, the V gene TRBV11-3; D is possibly TRBD1 (5 bases). The CDR3: CASSLRQHYEQYF. The DNA of the CDR3 is TGTGCCAGCAGCTTACGACAGCACTACGAGCAGTACTTC.